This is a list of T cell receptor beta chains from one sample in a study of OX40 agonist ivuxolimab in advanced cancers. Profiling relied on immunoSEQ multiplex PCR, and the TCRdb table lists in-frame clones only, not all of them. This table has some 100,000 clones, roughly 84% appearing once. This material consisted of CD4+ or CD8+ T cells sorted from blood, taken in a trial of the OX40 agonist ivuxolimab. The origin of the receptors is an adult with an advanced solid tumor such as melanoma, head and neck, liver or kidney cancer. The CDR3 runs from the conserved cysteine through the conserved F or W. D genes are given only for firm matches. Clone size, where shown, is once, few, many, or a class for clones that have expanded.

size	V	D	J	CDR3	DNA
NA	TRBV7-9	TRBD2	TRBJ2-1	CASSISGGHNEQFF	TGTGCCAGCAGCATTAGCGGGGGTCACAATGAGCAGTTCTTC
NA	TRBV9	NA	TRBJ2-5	CASSSSTGERETQYF	TGTGCCAGCAGCTCTAGTACGGGGGAACGGGAGACCCAGTACTTC
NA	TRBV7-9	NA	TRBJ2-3	CASSSQGQPSSTDTQYF	TGTGCCAGCAGCTCTCAGGGACAACCGTCTAGCACAGATACGCAGTATTTT
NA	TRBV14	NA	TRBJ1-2	CASSPTQSYGYTF	TGTGCCAGCAGCCCCACCCAATCCTATGGCTACACCTTC
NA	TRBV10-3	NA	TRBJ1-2	CAISESSRALGYTF	TGTGCCATCAGTGAGTCAAGCCGGGCCTTAGGCTACACCTTC
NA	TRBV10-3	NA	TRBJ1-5	CAISEAGGNQPQHF	TGTGCCATCAGTGAGGCAGGCGGCAATCAGCCCCAGCATTTT
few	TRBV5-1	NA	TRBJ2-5	CASSLGSTDQTQYF	TGCGCCAGCAGCTTGGGGAGTACCGACCAGACCCAGTACTTC
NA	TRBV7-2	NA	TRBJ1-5	CASSLFSGAQQPQHF	TGTGCCAGCAGCTTATTTTCCGGGGCGCAACAGCCCCAGCATTTT
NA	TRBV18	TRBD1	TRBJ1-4	CASSPVGTGNEKLFF	TGTGCCAGCTCACCAGTTGGGACAGGGAATGAAAAACTGTTTTTT
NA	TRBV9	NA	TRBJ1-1	CASSLSGVTEAFF	TGTGCCAGCAGCCTTAGCGGGGTCACTGAAGCTTTCTTT
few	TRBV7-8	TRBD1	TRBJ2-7	CASSTSQGAGEQYF	TGTGCCAGCAGCACCTCACAGGGGGCTGGGGAGCAGTACTTC
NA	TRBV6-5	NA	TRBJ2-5	CASHKGQAPQETQYF	TGTGCCAGCCACAAGGGGCAGGCCCCGCAGGAGACCCAGTACTTC
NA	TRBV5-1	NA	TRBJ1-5	CASSYRAGSQPQHF	TGCGCCAGCAGCTACAGGGCGGGAAGTCAGCCCCAGCATTTT
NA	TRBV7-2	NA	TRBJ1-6	CASGPNNSPLHF	TGTGCCAGCGGTCCGAATAATTCACCCCTCCACTTT
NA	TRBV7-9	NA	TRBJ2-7	CASSLGGASYEQYF	TGTGCCAGCAGCTTAGGCGGGGCCTCCTACGAGCAGTACTTC
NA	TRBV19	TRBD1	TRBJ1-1	CASTDPGQVPFRAEAFF	TGTGCCAGTACAGACCCGGGACAGGTCCCCTTCCGCGCTGAAGCTTTCTTT
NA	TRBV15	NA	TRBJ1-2	CATSVHRDSYGYTF	TGTGCCACCAGCGTTCACCGGGACTCATATGGCTACACCTTC
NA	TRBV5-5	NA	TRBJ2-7	CASSFRNYEQYF	TGTGCCAGCAGCTTTAGGAACTACGAGCAGTACTTC
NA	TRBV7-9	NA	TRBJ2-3	CASSRTRDTDTQYF	TGTGCCAGCTCCCGCACCAGAGATACAGATACGCAGTATTTT
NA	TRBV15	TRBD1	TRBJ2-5	CATSRDRGGTGQETQYF	TGTGCCACCAGCAGAGATCGAGGCGGGACAGGGCAAGAGACCCAGTACTTC
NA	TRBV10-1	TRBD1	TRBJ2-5	CASSFGQGEETQYF	TGCGCCAGCAGTTTCGGACAGGGAGAAGAGACCCAGTACTTC
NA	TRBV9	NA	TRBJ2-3	CASSVAVGTDTQYF	TGTGCCAGCAGCGTAGCTGTAGGAACGGATACGCAGTATTTT
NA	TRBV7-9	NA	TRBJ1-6	CASSLSRGENSPLHF	TGTGCCAGCAGCTTGAGTAGGGGTGAGAATTCACCCCTCCACTTT
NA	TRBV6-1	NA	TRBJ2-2	CASSAPGDTGELFF	TGTGCCAGCAGTGCCCCAGGGGACACCGGGGAGCTGTTTTTT
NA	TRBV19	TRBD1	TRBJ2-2	CASSIAPGTGRTGELFF	TGTGCCAGTAGTATAGCCCCGGGGACAGGGAGGACCGGGGAGCTGTTTTTT
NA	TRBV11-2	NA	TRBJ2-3	CASRPRTRVTRPNTQYF	TGTGCCAGCAGACCGCGGACGCGGGTGACTAGACCCAATACGCAGTATTTT
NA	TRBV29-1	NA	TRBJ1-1	CSRENRVLIPILNTEAFF	TGCAGCCGCGAGAACAGGGTGTTGATCCCAATACTGAACACTGAAGCTTTCTTT
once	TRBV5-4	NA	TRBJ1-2	CASSLRSVDYGYTF	TGTGCCAGCAGCTTGAGAAGCGTTGACTATGGCTACACCTTC
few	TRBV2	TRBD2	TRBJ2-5	CASSELTSGGSAQYF	TGTGCCAGCAGTGAACTGACTAGCGGGGGATCGGCCCAGTACTTC
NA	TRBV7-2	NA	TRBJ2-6	CASSPSGANVLTF	TGTGCCAGCAGCCCGTCTGGGGCCAACGTCCTGACTTTC
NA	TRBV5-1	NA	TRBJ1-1	CASSSHPTGSRALATEAFF	TGCGCCAGCAGCTCCCACCCTACAGGGTCGAGGGCACTTGCCACTGAAGCTTTCTTT
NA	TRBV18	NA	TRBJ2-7	CASSPSASYEQYF	TGTGCCAGCTCACCGTCAGCCTCCTACGAGCAGTACTTC
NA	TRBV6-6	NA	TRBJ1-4	CASSYEGPGNEKLFF	TGTGCCAGCAGTTACGAAGGGCCTGGCAATGAAAAACTGTTTTTT
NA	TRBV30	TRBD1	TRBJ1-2	CAWSQRDRANYGYTF	TGTGCCTGGAGTCAGAGGGACAGGGCTAACTATGGCTACACCTTC
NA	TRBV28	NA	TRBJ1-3	CASSTGRSGNTIYF	TGTGCCAGCAGCACAGGCCGCTCTGGAAACACCATATATTTT
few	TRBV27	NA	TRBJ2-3	CASSGASARRTDTQYF	TGTGCCAGCAGTGGGGCCTCCGCCCGGAGAACAGATACGCAGTATTTT
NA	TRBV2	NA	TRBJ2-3	CASSTTDTQYF	TGTGCCAGCTCGACCACAGATACGCAGTATTTT
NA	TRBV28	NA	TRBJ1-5	CASSRTWGNQPQHF	TGTGCCAGCAGTCGGACCTGGGGCAATCAGCCCCAGCATTTT
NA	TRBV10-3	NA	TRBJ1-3	CAISITGLGNTIYF	TGTGCCATCAGCATCACAGGGCTCGGAAACACCATATATTTT
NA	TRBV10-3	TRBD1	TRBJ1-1	CAILDRENTEAFF	TGTGCCATACTGGACAGGGAGAACACTGAAGCTTTCTTT
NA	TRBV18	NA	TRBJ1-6	CASSQGVYNSPLHF	TGTGCCAGCTCACAGGGGGTCTATAATTCACCCCTCCACTTT
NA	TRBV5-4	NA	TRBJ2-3	CASSLGGRSDTQYF	TGTGCCAGCAGCTTGGGAGGCAGATCAGATACGCAGTATTTT
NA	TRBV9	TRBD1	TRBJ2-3	CASSPRQGSTDTQYF	TGTGCCAGCAGCCCCCGACAGGGGAGCACAGATACGCAGTATTTT
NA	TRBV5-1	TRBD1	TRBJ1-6	CASSLSPGQVNSPLHF	TGCGCCAGCAGCTTATCACCGGGACAGGTTAATTCACCCCTCCACTTT
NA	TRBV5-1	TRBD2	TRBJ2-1	CASSLGVAGASNEQFF	TGCGCCAGCAGCTTGGGGGTAGCGGGGGCGAGCAATGAGCAGTTCTTC
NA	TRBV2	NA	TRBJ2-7	CASSSSRGSYEQYF	TGTGCCAGCAGTTCGAGCAGGGGTTCCTACGAGCAGTACTTC
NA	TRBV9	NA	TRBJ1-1	CASSAGAGRTEAFF	TGTGCCAGCAGCGCAGGGGCAGGGAGGACTGAAGCTTTCTTT
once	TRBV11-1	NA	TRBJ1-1	CASSLGAGEEAEAFF	TGTGCCAGCAGCTTAGGGGCAGGGGAAGAGGCTGAAGCTTTCTTT
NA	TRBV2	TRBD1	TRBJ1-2	CASSTGTENYGYTF	TGTGCCAGCAGTACCGGGACAGAGAACTATGGCTACACCTTC
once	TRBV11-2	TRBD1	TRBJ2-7	CASSVGQGSDEQYF	TGTGCCAGCAGCGTAGGACAGGGGAGCGACGAGCAGTACTTC
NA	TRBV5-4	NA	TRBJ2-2	CASSLDSQGPGELFF	TGTGCCAGCAGCTTGGATTCACAGGGCCCCGGGGAGCTGTTTTTT
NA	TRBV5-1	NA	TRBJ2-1	CASSADGSLYNEQFF	TGCGCCAGCAGCGCGGACGGCAGCCTCTACAATGAGCAGTTCTTC